These 8 T cell receptor beta chains were all obtained from the same sample, sequenced in a study of naive and memory T cell subsets. General study points: Possibly reflecting memory cells re-expressing CD45RA, a few larger clonotypes occurred in naive repertoires, especially CD8.

The beta constant-region primer was an equimolar mix of two oligonucleotides covering TRBC1 and TRBC2. The ligated cDNA underwent four PCR rounds using SP2 and nested alpha and beta constant-region primers. One entry per CDR3 protein results from TCRdb running MiXCR on the UMI-ligation and nested PCR reads. The table lists over 90,000 distinct CDR3 sequences, roughly 12% of them singletons, with roughly 0.13% in the top ten. These TCRs are of unknown antigen specificity. Sequenced material: naive CD4+ T cells from blood. Every receptor here comes from a human donor in good health.

The gene calls are TRBV6-2 or TRBV6-3 and TRBJ1-1; no definite D call. CDR1 and CDR2 from the germline V gene are MNHEY and SVGEGT. CDR3 size: 14 residues. V gave up 2 bases and J gave up 2 bases, with 9 bases separating them. Here the CDR3 DNA reads TGTGCCAGCAGTTACCGGGCAGTCAACACTGAAGCTTTCTTT. Protein product: CASSYRAVNTEAFF.

The chain joins TRBV6-5 to TRBJ1-1, with D perhaps matching TRBD1 (5 bases). The germline gives CDR1 MNHEY, CDR2 SVGAGI. The CDR3 covers 15 residues. V lost 4 bases and J 1 base, leaving 13 bases between the germline ends. This chain's CDR3 is CASSSPGTKNTEAFF. In nucleotides, the CDR3 is TGTGCCAGCAGTTCCCCCGGGACTAAGAACACTGAAGCTTTCTTT.

This clonotype appeared many times. The chain has TRBV20-1 and TRBJ2-3, with D hard to call. From germline, CDR1 is DFQATT and CDR2 SNEGSKA (reference sequence). The CDR3 is 15 amino acids. V gave up 1 base and J gave up 1 base, with 12 bases separating them. CDR3 nucleotides: TGCAGTGCTAGAGTAGGAGACCGGGGCACAGATACGCAGTATTTT. Encoded protein: CSARVGDRGTDTQYF.

This clonotype was seen many times. In nucleotides, the CDR3 is TGCGCCAGCAGCCCTCAGCAAGTTTTTAGCACAGATACGCAGTATTTT. It encodes CASSPQQVFSTDTQYF. The V and J genes are TRBV5-1 and TRBJ2-3; D remains unclear. Germline V lookup: CDR1 SGHRS, CDR2 YFSETQ. The CDR3 runs to 16 residues. Trimming took off 4 bases at V and 0 bases at J, with 15 bases between the two ends.

CDR3 sequence reads: CSAKGLAISYEQYF. The CDR3 DNA follows: TGCAGTGCTAAGGGTCTGGCGATATCCTACGAGCAGTACTTC. The chain employs TRBV20-1 and TRBJ2-7; D not certain. Looked up from germline, CDR1 is DFQATT and CDR2 is SNEGSKA (reference sequence). Trimming stripped 4 bases from V and 1 base from J, with 14 bases between. The CDR3 contains 14 residues.

The CDR3, as DNA: TGCAGTGTTCTTCACGGAAATAACTATGGCTACACCTTC. Its translation: CSVLHGNNYGYTF. V gene TRBV20-1 combines with J gene TRBJ1-2; D uncertain. This CDR3 is 13 amino acids long. Germline CDR1 reads DFQATT; CDR2 reads SNEGSKA (reference sequence). V was trimmed by 7 bases and J by 1 base, leaving 13 bases between them.

There are many counts of this clonotype. This rearrangement joins TRBV14 to TRBJ2-7; 10 positions agree with TRBD1. The CDR3 covers 16 residues. CDR1 and CDR2 from the germline V gene are SGHDN and FVKESK. Trimming at V came to 1 base and at J to 4 bases, leaving 7 bases not matched to a gene. The DNA of the CDR3 is TGTGCCAGCAGCCAAGTTACCGGGACAGGGGTGTACGAGCAGTACTTC. Translated, it gives CASSQVTGTGVYEQYF.

This clonotype was found many times. The rearrangement links TRBV18 to TRBJ2-7, with D perhaps matching TRBD1 or TRBD2 (5 bases each). V shed 3 bases and J shed 6 bases, with 12 bases lying between them. The germline V gene encodes CDR1 KGHSH and CDR2 LQKENI. The CDR3 has 13 residues. CDR3 sequence reads: CASSPPAGTEQYF. The DNA of the CDR3 is TGTGCCAGCTCACCTCCGGCAGGGACCGAGCAGTACTTC.